This T cell receptor beta chain was identified during a study of tumor-infiltrating lymphocytes in primary liver carcinoma. The wider study: Roughly 3.5 to 7.5 million productive TCRbeta reads were obtained per sample, with similar numbers across tissue types.

A primer matching the constant region was used to make TCR beta cDNA from approximately 520 ng of total RNA. Generation of the TCR beta libraries relied on three nested multiplex PCR rounds using slightly modified ARM-PCR. PCR rounds one and two used TRBV1-TRBV30 forward primers with a C-beta reverse primer for about 9 cycles each. MiXCR was run by TCRdb on the multiplex PCR reads, yielding one entry per CDR3 protein. The sample lists fewer than 75,000 distinct CDR3 sequences; about two thirds were seen once. DNA and RNA were both co-extracted from approximately 20-30 mg of bulk tissue that had not been sorted. About this clonotype itself: Mismatch with germline at one junction end may stem from a read error.

This CDR3 region has 17 residues. Germline assignment: CDR1 SEHNR and CDR2 FQNEAQ (reference sequence). This receptor was identified in a middle-aged man with primary liver carcinoma and hepatitis B virus infection. The sequencing sample was made of liver tumor tissue from sampling region 4. The subset denotes: tumor region T4, right-lateral pole. V gene TRBV7-9 combines with J gene TRBJ2-1; 7 bases are a match to TRBD2. In nucleotides, the CDR3 is TGTGCCAGTAGCTTCGGGGGAGGGCCCCTATCCATGAATGAGCAGTTCTTC. It translates to CASSFGGGPLSMNEQFF.